A single sample is the source of the 19 T cell receptor beta chains below, sequenced in a study of low-dose radiotherapy and immunotherapy resistance in tumors (dated by TCRdb to between 2022 and 2023). The sequencer listed for this sample is Illumina HiSeq 2500. First-strand cDNA was synthesized using Superscript III and a set of TRAV- and TRBV-specific primers, so that both TCRalpha and TCRbeta chains were covered. TCRs were amplified with Phusion for 20 to 25 PCR cycles, with a constant-region primer paired with the adapter attached to the V primers. TCRdb reanalyzed the raw reads on its own, using fastp at Q25 for trimming and MiXCR for clone calling, and kept in-frame beta chains. Under each unique CDR3 protein, matching rows form one entry showing the most common genes and DNA. For this sample the table gives 65,000 to 100,000 distinct CDR3 sequences, of which roughly a sixth were detected only once. The ten top clones hold 2.8% of the sample.

Explained via the paper, the time point label denotes: before trial treatment. The sequences come from PBMCs, collected before treatment. Receptors were obtained from a male donor with prostate cancer.

In this sample, this clonotype turned up many times. The rearrangement joins TRBV11-2 to TRBJ2-4, with D unresolved. CDR1 is SGHAT, CDR2 FQNNGV, per germline. The V gene lost 7 bases and the J gene lost 0 bases, with 10 bases spanning the gap. This CDR3 has 14 amino acids. CDR3 residues: CASTAALAKNIQYF. The CDR3 DNA reads as TGTGCCAGCACCGCAGCCCTAGCCAAAAACATTCAGTACTTC.

Many counts were recorded for this clonotype. As DNA, the CDR3 is TGCGCCAGCAGCTTTCTTGACGGGACAGGGGGCGTCAGGCAGTACTTC. It translates to CASSFLDGTGGVRQYF. This chain links TRBV5-1 with TRBJ2-7; 12 positions match TRBD1. Germline CDR1 SGHRS, CDR2 YFSETQ. Trimming at V came to 2 bases and at J to 9 bases, leaving 12 bases not matched to a gene. This CDR3 has 16 amino acids. Filled out from reference TRBV5-1 and TRBJ2-7, the complete variable domain reads KAGVTQTPRYLIKTRGQQVTLSCSPISGHRSVSWYQQTPGQGLQFLFEYFSETQRNKGNFPGRFSGRQFSNSRSEMNVSTLELGDSALYLCASSFLDGTGGVRQYFGPGTRLTVT.

V usage is TRBV4-1 and J usage is TRBJ2-3, with 15 bases lining up with TRBD2. The germline CDR1 and CDR2 sequences are MGHRA and YSYEKL. This CDR3 is built from 17 residues. V lost 4 bases and J lost 8; bases outside the gene matches: 10. CDR3: CASSPGLAGGPHGTQYF. CDR3 bases: TGCGCCAGCAGCCCGGGACTAGCGGGGGGCCCACATGGTACGCAGTATTTT.

This clonotype was counted between two and nine times. The gene calls are TRBV28 and TRBJ2-1; the match to TRBD2 covers 7 bases. Germline trimming cut 7 bases from V and 5 bases from J; bases unmatched to any gene: 17. Per germline, CDR1 MDHEN and CDR2 SYDVKM. The CDR3 sequence is 17 residues long. This CDR3 reads CASTPSLGGSGDNEQFF. CDR3 bases: TGTGCCAGCACCCCCTCGTTGGGCGGGAGCGGGGACAATGAGCAGTTCTTC.

The chain links TRBV3-1 to TRBJ1-1; tentatively, D is TRBD1 (5 bases). Trimming stripped 4 bases from V and 1 base from J, with 10 bases between. The CDR3 sequence is 14 residues long. Germline V gene lookup returns CDR1 LGHDT and CDR2 YNNKEL (reference sequence). CDR3: CASSLNQGNTEAFF. The CDR3 DNA follows: TGTGCCAGCAGCCTAAACCAGGGGAACACTGAAGCTTTCTTT.

Many counts were recorded for this clonotype. The rearrangement joins TRBV12-3 or TRBV12-4 to TRBJ2-3; 10 bases agree with TRBD1. CDR3 size: 15 residues. The V gene end was trimmed by 7 bases and the J gene end by 3 bases; junction bases not matched to a gene: 7. The DNA for the CDR3 is TGTGCCAGCAATGCAGGGACAGGGGTGACAGATACGCAGTATTTT. This sequence encodes CASNAGTGVTDTQYF.

The sample holds a few counts of this clonotype. The CDR3: CASSYNREALHF. As DNA, the CDR3 is TGTGCCAGCAGTTATAACAGGGAAGCCCTCCACTTT. The V and J genes are TRBV12-3 or TRBV12-4 and TRBJ1-6, with D perhaps TRBD1 (6 bases). V lost 4 bases and J lost 14, with 12 bases in between. This CDR3 has 12 residues.

This clonotype has at least ten counts. CDR3: CASSPGRANVLTF. CDR3 DNA sequence: TGTGCCAGCAGCCCTGGGCGGGCCAACGTCCTGACTTTC. The chain uses TRBV7-8 and TRBJ2-6; no definite D call. V lost 5 bases, J lost 5 bases, and 7 bases lay in between. The CDR3 sequence is 13 residues long. Germline V gene lookup returns CDR1 SGHVS and CDR2 FQNEAQ. Full variable domain (rest looked up from reference TRBV7-8 and TRBJ2-6): GAGVSQSPRYKVAKRGQDVALRCDPISGHVSLFWYQQALGQGPEFLTYFQNEAQLDKSGLPSDRFFAERPEGSVSTLKIQRTQQEDSAVYLCASSPGRANVLTFGAGSRLTVL.

The chain joins TRBV5-5 to TRBJ1-4; D not resolved. In germline, CDR1 is SGHKS, CDR2 YYEKEE (reference sequence). The CDR3 is made up of 13 amino acids. Trimming took off 3 bases at V and 3 bases at J, with 6 bases between the two ends. The CDR3 sequence: CASSSGSNEKLFF. CDR3 bases: TGTGCCAGCAGCTCTGGGTCTAATGAAAAACTGTTTTTT.

V gene TRBV20-1 combines with J gene TRBJ2-1, with D hard to call. The CDR3 has 16 amino acids. The germline V and J ends were trimmed by 3 bases and 6 bases, with 21 bases remaining between them. CDR1 is DFQATT and CDR2 is SNEGSKA in the germline V gene (reference sequence). The CDR3 reads CSARDTLITAGNEQFF. DNA for the CDR3: TGCAGTGCTAGGGATACGCTAATAACAGCAGGCAATGAGCAGTTCTTC.

The chain's CDR3 is CASSFAIGYEQYF. CDR3 nucleotides: TGTGCCAGTAGTTTCGCAATCGGCTACGAGCAGTACTTC. This chain uses TRBV19 with TRBJ2-7; D unresolved. This CDR3 contains 13 residues. Trimming took off 5 bases at V and 3 bases at J, with 11 bases between the two ends. Per the germline V gene, CDR1 is LNHDA and CDR2 is SQIVND (reference sequence).

This clonotype was detected ten times or more. V usage is TRBV2 and J usage is TRBJ1-2; no clear D. The CDR3 loop spans 11 amino acids. Trimming took 6 bases from V and 8 from J, leaving 10 bases between them. CDR1 is SNHLY, CDR2 FYNNEI, per germline. CDR3 sequence reads: CASRAIEGYTF. Written as DNA, the CDR3 is TGTGCCAGCAGAGCTATAGAAGGCTACACCTTC. The full variable domain, completed using reference TRBV2 and TRBJ1-2, is EPEVTQTPSHQVTQMGQEVILRCVPISNHLYFYWYRQILGQKVEFLVSFYNNEISEKSEIFDDQFSVERPDGSNFTLKIRSTKLEDSAMYFCASRAIEGYTFGSGTRLTVV.

This clonotype was observed many times. The genes are TRBV7-8 and TRBJ2-7, with TRBD2 as a possible D gene (6 bases). This CDR3 is built from 12 residues. Germline-derived CDR1 and CDR2 are SGHVS and FQNEAQ. V lost 5 bases and J lost 7, with 12 bases in between. The CDR3 loop is CASSKRAGEQYF. CDR3 DNA sequence: TGTGCCAGCAGCAAGAGGGCGGGGGAGCAGTACTTC.

Worth noting for this clonotype: This likely stems from a read error, as it lies one base from a far larger clone. The chain couples TRBV6-2 or TRBV6-3 to TRBJ2-1; 8 nucleotides agree with TRBD1. The germline gives CDR1 MNHEY, CDR2 SVGEGT. CDR3 length: 14 amino acids. J lost 10 bases, V lost 8 bases, and 13 bases had no gene match. The CDR3 is CASLARQGNYEQFF. The CDR3 region has the DNA TGTGCCAGCCTTGCCCGACAGGGGAACTACGAGCAGTTCTTC.

This clonotype was detected ten times or more. This rearrangement joins TRBV7-2 to TRBJ2-7; no definite D call. Trimming took 3 bases from V and 4 from J, leaving 4 bases between them. The germline CDR1 and CDR2 sequences are SGHTA and FQGNSA. The CDR3 is made up of 11 amino acids. Here the CDR3 reads CASSFAYEQYF. The CDR3 bases are TGTGCCAGCAGCTTTGCTTACGAGCAGTACTTC. Drawing the rest from reference TRBV7-2 and TRBJ2-7, the complete variable domain is GAGVSQSPSNKVTEKGKDVELRCDPISGHTALYWYRQSLGQGLEFLIYFQGNSAPDKSGLPSDRFSAERTGGSVSTLTIQRTQQEDSAVYLCASSFAYEQYFGPGTRLTVT.

This clonotype was seen at least ten times. Its ends do not fully match the called genes, so a read error is possible. The chain carries TRBV5-4 and TRBJ2-7; 11 nucleotides line up with TRBD1. This CDR3 region has 18 residues. Looked up from germline, CDR1 is SGHNT and CDR2 is YYREEE (reference sequence). This chain's CDR3 is CASSRVPGQGVGSYEQYF. For the CDR3, the DNA is TGCGCCAGCAGCCGAGTCCCGGGACAGGGGGTGGGCTCCTACGAGCAGTACTTC.

The table lists this clonotype with many counts. The rearrangement links TRBV9 to TRBJ2-2, with D hard to call. The germline V gene has CDR1 SGDLS and CDR2 YYNGEE. CDR3 length equals 14 residues. V was shortened by 3 bases and J by 3 bases, with 9 bases between the two germline ends. The CDR3 protein is CASSAQQDTGELFF. In DNA form, the CDR3 reads TGTGCCAGCAGCGCCCAACAAGACACCGGGGAGCTGTTTTTT.

This clonotype was counted ten times or more. The chain carries TRBV5-1 and TRBJ1-1; D not certain. CDR3 length equals 13 residues. Looked up from germline, CDR1 is SGHRS and CDR2 is YFSETQ. V was shortened by 0 bases and J by 3 bases, with 6 bases between the two germline ends. CDR3 loop: CASSLEGHTEAFF. The CDR3, as DNA: TGCGCCAGCAGCTTGGAAGGGCACACTGAAGCTTTCTTT.

This clonotype was observed a few times. The chain uses TRBV9 and TRBJ2-2, with no clear D. This CDR3 contains 13 residues. The germline V gene has CDR1 SGDLS and CDR2 YYNGEE. Trimming stripped 3 bases from V and 0 bases from J, with 3 bases between. The CDR3 spells CASSGANTGELFF. CDR3 in DNA: TGTGCCAGCAGCGGGGCGAACACCGGGGAGCTGTTTTTT.